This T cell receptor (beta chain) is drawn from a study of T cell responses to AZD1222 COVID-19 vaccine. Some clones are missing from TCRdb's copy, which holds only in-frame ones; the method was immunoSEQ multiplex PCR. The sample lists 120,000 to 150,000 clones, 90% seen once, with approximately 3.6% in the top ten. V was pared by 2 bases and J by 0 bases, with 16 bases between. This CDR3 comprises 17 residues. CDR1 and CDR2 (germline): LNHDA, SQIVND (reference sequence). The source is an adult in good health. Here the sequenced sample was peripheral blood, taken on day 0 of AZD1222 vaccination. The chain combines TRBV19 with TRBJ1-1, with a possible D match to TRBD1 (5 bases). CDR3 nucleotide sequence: TGTGCCAGTAGTATACGCGGACATACCTCTATGAACACTGAAGCTTTCTTT. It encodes CASSIRGHTSMNTEAFF.